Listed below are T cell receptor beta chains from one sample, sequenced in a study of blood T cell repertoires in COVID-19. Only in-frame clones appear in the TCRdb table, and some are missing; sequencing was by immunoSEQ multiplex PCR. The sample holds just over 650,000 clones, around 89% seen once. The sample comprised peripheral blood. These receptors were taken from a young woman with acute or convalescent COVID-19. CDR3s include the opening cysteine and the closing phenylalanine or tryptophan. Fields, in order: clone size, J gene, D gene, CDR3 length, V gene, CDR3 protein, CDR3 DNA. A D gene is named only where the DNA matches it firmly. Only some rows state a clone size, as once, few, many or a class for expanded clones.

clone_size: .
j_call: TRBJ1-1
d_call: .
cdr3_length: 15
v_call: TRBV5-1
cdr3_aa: CASSLVGNRNTEAFF
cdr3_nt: TGCGCCAGCAGCTTGGTTGGCAACCGGAACACTGAAGCTTTCTTT

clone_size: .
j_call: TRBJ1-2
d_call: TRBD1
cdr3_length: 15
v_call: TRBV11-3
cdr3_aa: CASSLTGEGGYGYTF
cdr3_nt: TGTGCCAGCAGCTTGACAGGGGAAGGGGGCTATGGCTACACCTTC

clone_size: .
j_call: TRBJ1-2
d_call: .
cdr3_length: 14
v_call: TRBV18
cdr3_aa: CASSPPGGHYGYTF
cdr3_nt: TGTGCCAGCTCACCTCCCGGGGGGCACTATGGCTACACCTTC

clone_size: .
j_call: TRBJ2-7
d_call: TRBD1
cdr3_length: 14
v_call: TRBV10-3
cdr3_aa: CASERDRVSYEQYF
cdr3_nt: TGTGCTTCGGAAAGGGACAGGGTCTCCTACGAGCAGTACTTC

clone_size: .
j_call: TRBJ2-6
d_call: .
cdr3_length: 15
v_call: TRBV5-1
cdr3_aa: CASSEGVSGANVLTF
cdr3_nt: TGCGCCAGCAGCGAGGGAGTCTCTGGGGCCAACGTCCTGACTTTC

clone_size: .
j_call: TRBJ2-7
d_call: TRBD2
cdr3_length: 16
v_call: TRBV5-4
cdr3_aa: CASSLGGLADPYEQYF
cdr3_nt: TGTGCCAGCAGCTTGGGGGGTCTAGCGGATCCCTACGAGCAGTACTTC

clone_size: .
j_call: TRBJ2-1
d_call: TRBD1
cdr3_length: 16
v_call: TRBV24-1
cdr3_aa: CATSDFRDRGRNEQFF
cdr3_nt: TGTGCCACCAGTGATTTCCGGGACAGGGGGCGGAATGAGCAGTTCTTC

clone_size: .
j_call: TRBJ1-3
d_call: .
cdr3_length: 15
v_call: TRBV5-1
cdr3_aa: CASSATKGAGNTIYF
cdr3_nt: TGCGCCAGCAGCGCAACCAAGGGGGCTGGAAACACCATATATTTT

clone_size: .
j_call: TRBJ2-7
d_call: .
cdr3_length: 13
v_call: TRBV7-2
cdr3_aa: CASTPGPNYEQYF
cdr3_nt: TGTGCCAGCACCCCAGGGCCCAACTACGAGCAGTACTTC

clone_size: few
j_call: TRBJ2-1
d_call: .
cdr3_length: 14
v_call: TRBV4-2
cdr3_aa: CASSQDSVGPLQFF
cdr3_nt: TGTGCCAGCAGCCAAGATTCGGTTGGTCCGCTGCAGTTCTTC